The 32 T cell receptor beta chains below were found in one sample sequenced in a study of blood T cell repertoires in COVID-19. Profiling relied on immunoSEQ multiplex PCR, and the TCRdb table lists in-frame clones only, not all of them. The table includes some 300,000 clones, just under 90% detected once. Sample: peripheral blood. The receptors derive from a woman in her forties or fifties with COVID-19, enrolled during active disease.

The chain has TRBV13 and TRBJ1-2; no clear D. V was trimmed by 3 bases and J by 1 base, leaving 12 bases between them. The CDR3 consists of 15 residues. Germline lookup yields CDR1 PRHDT and CDR2 FYEKMQ (reference sequence). The chain's CDR3 is CASSLFGGGNYGYTF. In DNA, the CDR3 is TGTGCCAGCAGCTTGTTTGGAGGAGGTAACTATGGCTACACCTTC. The full variable domain, rest sourced from reference TRBV13 and TRBJ1-2, is AAGVIQSPRHLIKEKRETATLKCYPIPRHDTVYWYQQGPGQDPQFLISFYEKMQSDKGSIPDRFSAQQFSDYHSELNMSSLELGDSALYFCASSLFGGGNYGYTFGSGTRLTVV.

This clone was seen a single time. The chain couples TRBV5-1 to TRBJ2-1; 7 bases align to TRBD1. CDR1 and CDR2 from the germline V gene are SGHRS and YFSETQ. This CDR3 contains 17 residues. With 4 bases clipped from V and 0 bases from J, the junction kept 10 bases outside the gene matches. In DNA, the CDR3 is TGCGCCAGCAGCACGCCCCGGGACAGAAGCTCCTACAATGAGCAGTTCTTC. Protein: CASSTPRDRSSYNEQFF. The full variable domain, rest sourced from reference TRBV5-1 and TRBJ2-1, is KAGVTQTPRYLIKTRGQQVTLSCSPISGHRSVSWYQQTPGQGLQFLFEYFSETQRNKGNFPGRFSGRQFSNSRSEMNVSTLELGDSALYLCASSTPRDRSSYNEQFFGPGTRLTVL.

The chain combines TRBV9 with TRBJ2-6; 7 bases fit TRBD1. The CDR3 totals 18 residues. Germline assignment: CDR1 SGDLS and CDR2 YYNGEE. The V and J ends lost 3 bases and 0 bases, in that order; junction bases with no gene match: 9. The CDR3, as DNA: TGTGCCAGCAGCGCCTGGGACAGACAAAGCTCTGGGGCCAACGTCCTGACTTTC. It encodes CASSAWDRQSSGANVLTF.

J is TRBJ1-1 and V is TRBV27, with TRBD1 matching 8 bases. Germline V gene data show CDR1 as MNHEY and CDR2 as SMNVEV (reference sequence). V lost 6 bases and J lost 1; bases outside the gene matches: 4. The CDR3 sequence is 14 residues long. This CDR3 is CASSYGTGNTEAFF. In DNA form, the CDR3 reads TGTGCCAGCAGCTATGGGACAGGGAACACTGAAGCTTTCTTT.

CDR3 nucleotides: TGTGCCAGCAGCCCCCCGGACAGGGGAGCCAAAAACATTCAGTACTTC. Residues: CASSPPDRGAKNIQYF. The rearrangement joins TRBV25-1 to TRBJ2-4; 9 bases are shared with TRBD1. Unmatched junction bases numbered 6, after V lost 6 bases and J lost 0 bases. In germline, CDR1 is MGHDK, CDR2 SYGVNS. The CDR3 has 16 amino acids.

This chain connects TRBV10-3 to TRBJ2-1; 11 bases are a match to TRBD2. The trim removed 3 bases at V and 8 bases at J, leaving 6 bases unmatched. The germline V gene encodes CDR1 ENHRY and CDR2 SYGVKD. CDR3 length: 15 amino acids. The CDR3 is CAISEETSGRYEQFF. CDR3 in DNA: TGTGCCATCAGTGAAGAAACTAGCGGGAGATATGAGCAGTTCTTC.

This rearrangement joins TRBV28 to TRBJ1-2, with TRBD1 identical over 9 bases. Germline lookup yields CDR1 MDHEN and CDR2 SYDVKM. The CDR3 spans 15 residues. V shed 1 base and J 4 bases; nucleotides not matched to a gene: 4. The DNA of the CDR3 is TGTGCCAGCAGTTTATCCGGGACAGGGTCCTATGGCTACACCTTC. Protein product: CASSLSGTGSYGYTF.

The CDR3 is CASSLGGLGTDTQYF. CDR3 DNA sequence: TGTGCCAGCAGCCTGGGGGGACTTGGCACAGATACGCAGTATTTT. J is TRBJ2-3 and V is TRBV6-5; the D gene is possibly TRBD2 (6 bases). Germline-derived CDR1 and CDR2 are MNHEY and SVGAGI. Trimming left V 6 bases short and J 1 base short, with 14 bases between. This CDR3 is built from 15 residues.

This chain joins TRBV7-6 and TRBJ1-3; 9 bases line up with TRBD1. V gave up 5 bases and J gave up 3 bases; unmatched junction bases: 14. In germline, CDR1 is SGHVS, CDR2 FNYEAQ. There are 18 residues in the CDR3. CDR3 DNA: TGTGCCAGCAGCCCTTGGACAGGGGAAATTGGCAGTGGAAACACCATATATTTT. Translation gives CASSPWTGEIGSGNTIYF.

The chain combines TRBV21-1 with TRBJ2-6; the D call TRBD1 from the table was never checked on the DNA. TRBV21-1 is a recognized pseudogene. CDR3 size: 17 residues. CDR3 DNA: TGTGCCAGCACCCGGACAGGGGGCCTTTCTGGGGCCAACGTCCTGACTTTC. Its translation is CASTRTGGLSGANVLTF.

The chain uses TRBV2 and TRBJ1-4, with 7 bases matching TRBD1. This CDR3 comprises 15 residues. Germline V gene lookup returns CDR1 SNHLY and CDR2 FYNNEI. J lost 4 bases, V lost 7 bases, and 9 bases had no gene match. CDR3 amino acids: CASKHRDSNNEKLFF. The CDR3 coding sequence is TGTGCCAGCAAACACCGGGACAGCAATAATGAAAAACTGTTTTTT.

The V and J genes are TRBV4-1 and TRBJ1-3, with D possibly TRBD1 on 5 matching bases. Germline assignment: CDR1 MGHRA and CDR2 YSYEKL. V dropped 4 bases and J dropped 0 bases, with 13 bases sitting between them. This CDR3 has 16 residues. This chain's CDR3 is CASSLGQGGSGNTIYF. The CDR3 DNA sequence: TGCGCCAGCAGCCTCGGGCAGGGAGGCTCTGGAAACACCATATATTTT.

The chain couples TRBV5-6 to TRBJ2-5, with 7 bases aligning to TRBD2. There are 15 residues in the CDR3. Germline-derived CDR1 and CDR2 are SGHDT and YYEEEE. The V and J ends lost 0 bases and 4 bases, in that order; junction bases with no gene match: 6. The CDR3 is CASSLVAGVGETQYF. The CDR3 DNA follows: TGTGCCAGCAGCTTGGTTGCGGGAGTTGGAGAGACCCAGTACTTC.

The chain combines TRBV5-6 with TRBJ2-3, with a tentative D call TRBD1 (5 bases). V gave up 4 bases and J gave up 4 bases, with 16 bases separating them. Germline V CDR1 and CDR2: SGHDT, YYEEEE. The CDR3 has 15 amino acids. The CDR3 loop reads CASSTHPGAADTQYF. The CDR3, as DNA: TGTGCCAGCAGCACCCATCCTGGGGCGGCAGATACGCAGTATTTT.

The chain employs TRBV9 and TRBJ1-2; D perhaps matches TRBD1 (5 bases). The CDR3 totals 15 residues. CDR1 is SGDLS, CDR2 YYNGEE, per germline. Trimming left V 4 bases short and J 6 bases short, with 19 bases between. CDR3 amino acids: CASSPRGAGPDGYTF. CDR3 sequence (DNA): TGTGCCAGCAGCCCCCGCGGGGCAGGACCCGATGGCTACACCTTC.

The chain carries TRBV18 and TRBJ1-2; a weak D match, TRBD1 (5 bases). This CDR3 comprises 12 residues. V lost 5 bases, J lost 4 bases, and 8 bases lay in between. Germline V gene data show CDR1 as KGHSH and CDR2 as LQKENI. Here the CDR3 DNA reads TGTGCCAGCTCAACGACAGTCTATGGCTACACCTTC. It translates to CASSTTVYGYTF.

The chain joins TRBV5-5 to TRBJ1-4; D might be TRBD1 (6 bases). Trimming removed 2 bases from V and 8 bases from J, with 10 bases in between. The CDR3 contains 13 residues. The germline V gene has CDR1 SGHKS and CDR2 YYEKEE (reference sequence). The CDR3 DNA follows: TGTGCCAGCAGCTTAAACAGGGCAGAAAAACTGTTTTTT. Translating gives CASSLNRAEKLFF.

The V and J genes are TRBV18 and TRBJ2-5; D remains ambiguous. V lost 5 bases to trimming and J lost 1 base, with 5 bases between them. The germline V gene has CDR1 KGHSH and CDR2 LQKENI. The CDR3 totals 12 residues. The CDR3 DNA is TGTGCCAGCTCATCCATCCAAGAGACCCAGTACTTC. Translated, it gives CASSSIQETQYF.

The chain recombines TRBV18 with TRBJ1-2, with 8 bases aligning to TRBD1. Trimming cost V 6 bases and J 1 base; bases outside gene matches: 7. CDR3 size: 15 residues. Germline lookup yields CDR1 KGHSH and CDR2 LQKENI. CDR3: CASSLMTGDNYGYTF. The CDR3 DNA reads TGTGCCAGCTCGCTTATGACAGGGGATAACTATGGCTACACCTTC.

CDR3 sequence reads: CASSARDNYEQYF. The CDR3, as DNA: TGTGCCAGCAGCGCACGGGACAACTACGAGCAGTACTTC. The chain carries TRBV9 and TRBJ2-7, with a tentative D call TRBD1 (6 bases). The V gene's germline CDR1 is SGDLS and CDR2 YYNGEE. Trimming cost V 3 bases and J 3 bases, with 10 bases left between them. The CDR3 runs to 13 residues. The full variable domain, rest sourced from reference TRBV9 and TRBJ2-7, is DSGVTQTPKHLITATGQRVTLRCSPRSGDLSVYWYQQSLDQGLQFLIQYYNGEERAKGNILERFSAQQFPDLHSELNLSSLELGDSALYFCASSARDNYEQYFGPGTRLTVT.

V usage is TRBV2 and J usage is TRBJ2-7; the match to TRBD2 covers 13 bases. Germline CDR1 SNHLY, CDR2 FYNNEI. V lost 5 bases to trimming and J lost 4 bases; unmatched junction nucleotides: 14. The CDR3 runs 18 residues. The CDR3 DNA reads as TGTGCCAGCAGTCCCATTGGGGGACTAGCGGGACTACGATACGAGCAGTACTTC. It specifies CASSPIGGLAGLRYEQYF.

The chain has TRBV4-3 and TRBJ1-2, with D unclear. Trimming stripped 0 bases from V and 0 bases from J, with 5 bases between. From germline, CDR1 is LGHNA and CDR2 YSLEER. CDR3 size: 14 residues. The CDR3 sequence: CASSQERANYGYTF. CDR3 DNA: TGCGCCAGCAGCCAAGAGCGGGCTAACTATGGCTACACCTTC.

The gene calls are TRBV9 and TRBJ2-2; tentatively, D is TRBD1 (6 bases). The germline V gene has CDR1 SGDLS and CDR2 YYNGEE. Trimming left V 4 bases short and J 0 bases short, with 13 bases between. The CDR3 sequence is 16 residues long. The CDR3 DNA follows: TGTGCCAGCAGCTTAACTGACAGGCCGAACACCGGGGAGCTGTTTTTT. Translating it yields CASSLTDRPNTGELFF. The full variable domain, in which reference TRBV9 and TRBJ2-2 provide the parts outside the CDR3, is DSGVTQTPKHLITATGQRVTLRCSPRSGDLSVYWYQQSLDQGLQFLIQYYNGEERAKGNILERFSAQQFPDLHSELNLSSLELGDSALYFCASSLTDRPNTGELFFGEGSRLTVL.

This sequence joins TRBV7-2 and TRBJ1-1, with D possibly matching TRBD1 (6 bases). The CDR3 has 15 residues. V was clipped by 3 bases and J by 3 bases, with 14 bases between them. Germline CDR1 reads SGHTA; CDR2 reads FQGNSA. In DNA form, the CDR3 reads TGTGCCAGCAGCTTCCCGAACAGGGTAGACACTGAAGCTTTCTTT. It is translated as CASSFPNRVDTEAFF.

The gene calls are TRBV3-1 (or the pseudogene TRBV3-2) and TRBJ1-2; 9 bases are shared with TRBD1. After removal of 1 base from V and 5 bases from J, the junction contained 2 bases not matched to a gene. Looked up from germline, CDR1 is LGHDT and CDR2 is YNNKEL (reference sequence). The CDR3 runs 14 residues. In DNA form, the CDR3 reads TGTGCCAGCAGCCAAGTTGGGACAGGGTATGGCTACACCTTC. As protein: CASSQVGTGYGYTF.

CDR3 in amino acids: CATSRDSGVNYGYTF. DNA for the CDR3: TGTGCCACCAGCAGAGATAGCGGGGTTAACTATGGCTACACCTTC. The chain couples TRBV15 to TRBJ1-2; no definite D call. From germline, CDR1 is LNHNV and CDR2 YYDKDF (reference sequence). V was shortened by 0 bases and J by 1 base, with 9 bases between the two germline ends. The CDR3 sequence is 15 residues long.

This chain connects TRBV18 to TRBJ2-3, with 11 bases matching TRBD2. This CDR3 has 18 residues. The junction had 8 bases not matched to a gene; V was cut back by 3 bases and J by 0 bases. Germline V gene lookup returns CDR1 KGHSH and CDR2 LQKENI. Here the CDR3 reads CASSPLGLAGTSTDTQYF. CDR3 DNA sequence: TGTGCCAGCTCACCTCTCGGACTAGCGGGTACTAGCACAGATACGCAGTATTTT.

This chain links TRBV29-1 with TRBJ2-1; 8 bases match TRBD1. CDR1 and CDR2 from the germline V gene are SQVTM and ANQGSEA. After removal of 1 base from V and 2 bases from J, the junction contained 7 bases not matched to a gene. CDR3 size: 16 residues. The DNA for the CDR3 is TGCAGCGTTGAAGCAAGTGGACAGGGAACCTACAATGAGCAGTTCTTC. It is translated as CSVEASGQGTYNEQFF.

The chain uses TRBV18 and TRBJ2-5; tentative D call: TRBD1 (6 bases). Germline CDR1 is KGHSH and CDR2 is LQKENI. Trimming shortened V by 0 bases and J by 5 bases, and 10 bases separated the two germline ends. The CDR3 spans 14 residues. CDR3 bases: TGTGCCAGCTCACCACCCGGGACACCTGAGACCCAGTACTTC. The encoded protein is CASSPPGTPETQYF.

The rearrangement joins TRBV6-4 to TRBJ2-2; D might be TRBD2 (7 bases). Germline V gives CDR1 MRHNA, CDR2 SNTAGT. Between the trimmed V and J ends, which lost 6 bases and 6 bases, there was a span of 14 bases. The CDR3 sequence is 14 residues long. CDR3 in DNA: TGTGCCAGCAGCCGAGGGGGGGAGGCCGGGGAGCTGTTTTTT. Residues: CASSRGGEAGELFF.

The rearrangement uses TRBV19 and TRBJ1-6; 7 nucleotides align to TRBD1. Germline V CDR1 and CDR2: LNHDA, SQIVND (reference sequence). V shed 5 bases and J 4 bases; nucleotides not matched to a gene: 2. The CDR3 runs 14 residues. DNA for the CDR3: TGTGCCAGTAGTCCGGGACAGTATAATTCACCCCTCCACTTT. Protein sequence: CASSPGQYNSPLHF. The full variable domain, rest sourced from reference TRBV19 and TRBJ1-6, is DGGITQSPKYLFRKEGQNVTLSCEQNLNHDAMYWYRQDPGQGLRLIYYSQIVNDFQKGDIAEGYSVSREKKESFPLTVTSAQKNPTAFYLCASSPGQYNSPLHFGNGTRLTVT.

In nucleotides, the CDR3 is TGTGCCAGCAGTAACAAGCTAGCAGGCAATGAGCAGTTCTTC. Translating gives CASSNKLAGNEQFF. The V gene is TRBV2, the J gene TRBJ2-1; D perhaps matches TRBD2 (5 bases). V gave up 5 bases and J gave up 6 bases, with 14 bases separating them. Germline V gives CDR1 SNHLY, CDR2 FYNNEI. The CDR3 runs 14 residues.